Described below is a single T cell receptor (beta chain) sequence and its context. Its antigen is unidentified. Trimming removed 2 bases at V and 5 bases at J, with 13 bases between. CDR3 length: 14 amino acids. Germline V gives CDR1 SQVTM, CDR2 ANQGSEA. This sample stems from a study of T cell responses to AZD1222 COVID-19 vaccine. Points from the study as a whole: The number of AZD1222 recipients seropositive at baseline was only 6 or 7. Donors were largely white British and mainly female; clonal diversity was possibly underestimated.

TCRdb's copy holds only in-frame clones and misses some; the assay was immunoSEQ multiplex PCR. The table has about 180,000 clones, about nine tenths seen once. This sample comprised peripheral blood, obtained 28 days after the second dose of the MenACWY control vaccine. J is TRBJ2-1 and V is TRBV29-1; TRBD1 or TRBD2 may be the D gene (5 bases each). The TCR was taken from an adult who received the MenACWY meningococcal vaccine as a control. The CDR3 is CSVEYVGPHNEQFF. In nucleotides, the CDR3 is TGCAGCGTTGAATATGTGGGACCCCACAATGAGCAGTTCTTC.